The clone carrying this TCR beta chain was recorded a few times. Trimming at V came to 6 bases and at J to 1 base, leaving 5 bases not matched to a gene. The CDR3 covers 14 residues. Germline CDR1 reads MNHNS; CDR2 reads SASEGT. The data were obtained in a study of early T cells in non-severe SARS-CoV-2 infection. TCRdb ran MiXCR on the 5' RACE reads and lists one entry per CDR3 protein. The sample lists over 90,000 distinct CDR3 sequences, roughly 13% occurring once. The clonotype comes from an adult who was a healthcare worker with PCR-confirmed SARS-CoV-2 infection or an uninfected control (not recorded which). This rearrangement joins TRBV6-1 to TRBJ2-7; 8 nucleotides line up with TRBD2. Sequenced material: whole blood. CDR3 residues: CASSSGGGSYEQYF. CDR3 nucleotide sequence: TGTGCCAGCAGCTCGGGCGGGGGGTCCTACGAGCAGTACTTC.